These T cell receptor beta chains were read from a single sample in a study of post-analysis software for immune sequencing data. From the PCR reads, TCRdb called clonotypes with MiXCR, one entry per CDR3 protein. The sample shows some 890,000 distinct CDR3 sequences, about 50% of them seen only once. Source material: blood. These receptors came from a girl aged 10-17 years with multiple sclerosis. Each CDR3 is given with its conserved first and last residue. A D gene is named only where the DNA matches it firmly. Not all rows give a size; the values are once, few, many and, for expanded clones, a class.

clone_size j_call d_call v_call cdr3_nt cdr3_aa
few TRBJ1-2 - TRBV3-1 TGTGCCAGCAGCCCTGGGACCACGGAATACTATGGCTACACCTTC CASSPGTTEYYGYTF
- TRBJ1-4 - TRBV29-1 TGCAGCGTGCGGAGAGGAGCTAATGAAAAACTGTTTTTT CSVRRGANEKLFF
- TRBJ1-5 - TRBV28 TGTGCCAGCATTCTGAGGGGCCTAAGCAATCAGCCCCAGCATTTT CASILRGLSNQPQHF
few TRBJ1-5 - TRBV4-1 TGCGCCAGCAGCCAACAGGGTAGCAATCAGCCCCAGCATTTT CASSQQGSNQPQHF
- TRBJ2-7 - TRBV20-1 TGCAGTGCTAGAGGGGTGACGTACTACGAGCAGTACTTC CSARGVTYYEQYF
- TRBJ2-3 TRBD2 TRBV5-5 TGTGCCAGCAGCTTGGGCCGGGGGGTGGGATATAGCACAGATACGCAGTATTTT CASSLGRGVGYSTDTQYF
once TRBJ2-1 - TRBV14 TGTGCCAGCAGCCAAGAGCCCGGGCCCTACAATGAGCAGTTCTTC CASSQEPGPYNEQFF
few TRBJ2-5 - TRBV15 TGTGCCACCAGCAAACGGTATTCCCAAGAGACCCAGTACTTC CATSKRYSQETQYF
- TRBJ1-2 - TRBV18 TGTGCCAGCTCACAAAGTTCCGGGGGTACGACTAACTATGGCTACACCTTC CASSQSSGGTTNYGYTF
- TRBJ2-7 TRBD2 TRBV5-4 TGTGCCAGCAGCTCCCGGACTAGCGGGGGGGAGCAGTACTTC CASSSRTSGGEQYF
- TRBJ2-7 - TRBV15 TGTGCCACCAGCAGGAGGGTAGGGGAGGACGAGCAGTACTTC CATSRRVGEDEQYF
- TRBJ2-2 - TRBV5-5 TGTGCCAGCAGCTTGTACGGGGGCACCGGGGAGCTGTTTTTT CASSLYGGTGELFF
- TRBJ2-1 - TRBV9 TGTGCCAGCAGCCTAGGGGGACTGGCTTACAATGAGCAGTTCTTC CASSLGGLAYNEQFF
- TRBJ2-7 TRBD2 TRBV5-1 TGCGCCAGCAGCCCAGGGACTATACCAACCGGCGAGCAGTACTTC CASSPGTIPTGEQYF
- TRBJ2-5 TRBD2 TRBV20-1 TGCAGTGCTAGGCGGGGGGGCCAAGAGACCCAGTACTTC CSARRGGQETQYF
- TRBJ2-1 TRBD1 TRBV12-3/TRBV12-4 TGTGCCAGCAGTCCCATCCGACAGGGCTACAATGAGCAGTTCTTC CASSPIRQGYNEQFF
- TRBJ2-7 - TRBV10-2 TGCGCCAGCAGTGAGTCGGAAGAGCAGTACTTC CASSESEEQYF
- TRBJ2-1 TRBD2 TRBV7-6 TGTGCCAGCAGCTTAGCCGTCAGACTAGCTGCTTACAATGAGCAGTTCTTC CASSLAVRLAAYNEQFF
few TRBJ2-5 TRBD2 TRBV20-1 TGCAGTGCTAGGACTAGCGGGGAGACCCAGTACTTC CSARTSGETQYF
- TRBJ2-5 TRBD2 TRBV5-1 TGCGCCAGCAGCTTCGGGTCGGCTAGCGGGACTCAAGAGACCCAGTACTTC CASSFGSASGTQETQYF
- TRBJ1-4 - TRBV5-4 TGTGCCAGCAGCGAAATGACGGGCCATAATGAAAAACTGTTTTTT CASSEMTGHNEKLFF
- TRBJ2-6 - TRBV29-1 TGCAGCGTTGCCCATCCCTCTGGGGCCAACGTCCTGACTTTC CSVAHPSGANVLTF
few TRBJ2-5 TRBD1 TRBV6-1 TGTGCCAGCAGTCGAGACGGACAGGGGGCGACCCAGTACTTC CASSRDGQGATQYF
few TRBJ2-4 TRBD2 TRBV11-3 TGTGCCAGCAGCTTAGACGCGGGAGATGGGGCCAAAAACATTCAGTACTTC CASSLDAGDGAKNIQYF
few TRBJ2-5 - TRBV20-1 TGCAGTGCCAATGGAGGCGTCTGGGAGACCCAGTACTTC CSANGGVWETQYF
- TRBJ2-6 TRBD1 TRBV5-1 TGCGCCAGCAATCCTACAGGGGCTGGGGCCAACGTCCTGACTTTC CASNPTGAGANVLTF
few TRBJ2-4 TRBD1 TRBV7-6 TGTGCCACCGCACCCGGGACAGGGGCTGGGGAGCAGTACTTC CATAPGTGAGEQYF
- TRBJ2-7 TRBD2 TRBV5-1 TGCGCCAGCAGCGCTTCCGGGACGGGAGGTCGCGAGCAGTACTTC CASSASGTGGREQYF
- TRBJ1-4 - TRBV29-1 TGCAGCGTTCGAGATGATAATGAAAAACTGTTTTTT CSVRDDNEKLFF
few TRBJ1-6 - TRBV20-1 TGCAGTGCTCTGCCTGATGGGAATTCACCCCTCCACTTT CSALPDGNSPLHF
- TRBJ2-1 TRBD2 TRBV9 TGTGCCAGCAGCGTGGCTAGCGGGAGTGTACGAGGTGACAATGAGCAGTTCTTC CASSVASGSVRGDNEQFF
- TRBJ2-1 - TRBV20-1 TGCAGTGCTAGAGACCCCGGGGTCCGGGAGCAGTTCTTC CSARDPGVREQFF
few TRBJ2-1 - TRBV5-1 TGCGCCAGCAGCCTCGAAGTTAGGGGACCCAATGAGCAGTTCTTC CASSLEVRGPNEQFF
once TRBJ2-3 TRBD2 TRBV20-1 TGCAGTGCTAGAGATTTGGCTAGCGGGGGGATGTACGGAGATACGCAGTATTTT CSARDLASGGMYGDTQYF
- TRBJ2-2 TRBD2 TRBV29-1 TGCAGCGTTCCGGGACTAGCGGGCCTTACCGGGGAGCTGTTTTTT CSVPGLAGLTGELFF
- TRBJ1-2 TRBD1 TRBV27 TGTGCCAGCAGTCCCCGGACAGGGGGCGTATTGGTGTATGACTACACCTTC CASSPRTGGVLVYDYTF
- TRBJ1-6 TRBD1 TRBV20-1 TGCAGTGCTTATCCCGGGACAGGAACTCGGTCACCCCTCCACTTT CSAYPGTGTRSPLHF
- TRBJ2-7 TRBD2 TRBV5-1 TGCGCCAGCAGTTCCGGGACTAGCGGTTACGCCTGCGAGCAGTACTTC CASSSGTSGYACEQYF
few TRBJ2-7 - TRBV10-3 TGTGCCATCAGTGAACAGGGCTGGTACGAGCAGTACTTC CAISEQGWYEQYF
few TRBJ2-5 - TRBV15 TGTGCCACCAGCAGAGACGGACAAGAGACCCAGTACTTC CATSRDGQETQYF
- TRBJ2-1 - TRBV9 TGTGCCAGCAGCGTATCCATCCAGGGAAGGGCCTACAATGAGCAGTTCTTC CASSVSIQGRAYNEQFF
few TRBJ2-7 - TRBV7-7 TGTGCCAGCAGCTTAGAGTTCCACTACGAGCAGTACTTC CASSLEFHYEQYF
- TRBJ2-5 - TRBV7-9 TGTGCCAGCAGCCCCGGGGTGTACGAGGAGACCCAGTACTTC CASSPGVYEETQYF
- TRBJ2-7 TRBD2 TRBV10-3 TGTGCCACCAGGACTAGCGGAAACGTTGAGCAGTACTTC CATRTSGNVEQYF
few TRBJ2-5 TRBD1 TRBV7-9 TGTGCCAGCAGCTCGGGACAGGGGAAGGGGGAGCAGTACTTC CASSSGQGKGEQYF
- TRBJ1-1 TRBD1 TRBV12-3/TRBV12-4 TGTGCCAGCAGTCCGGGACAGGGATGGGGATGGACTGAAGCTTTCTTT CASSPGQGWGWTEAFF
once TRBJ1-2 TRBD1 TRBV3-1 TGTGCCAGCAGCCCCAGGGACAGGGAGGGTGGCTACACCTTC CASSPRDREGGYTF
- TRBJ2-1 - TRBV5-1 TGCGCCAGCAGCTTGGCTACGACTCCCTACAATGAGCAGTTCTTC CASSLATTPYNEQFF
- TRBJ2-7 TRBD2 TRBV29-1 TGCAGCGTTGATTTAGCGGGAGTTAACGAGCAGTACTTC CSVDLAGVNEQYF
- TRBJ1-2 - TRBV29-1 TGCAGCGTTGACGATGGCTACACCTTC CSVDDGYTF
- TRBJ2-7 TRBD1 TRBV5-6 TGTGCCAGCAGCTTGAGACAGGGTACCTCCTACGAGCAGTACTTC CASSLRQGTSYEQYF
- TRBJ2-3 - TRBV7-2 TGTGCCAGCCAGGACTCGGCAGGGTTGGATACGCAGTATTTT CASQDSAGLDTQYF
few TRBJ2-1 - TRBV20-1 TGCAGTGCCGAAGACGGCGGACTCTCCTACAATGAGCAGTTCTTC CSAEDGGLSYNEQFF
- TRBJ2-5 - TRBV20-1 TGCAGTGCTAGAGGGCCAGCGGGCACATTGGATCGGGGGACCCAGTACTTC CSARGPAGTLDRGTQYF
- TRBJ2-7 TRBD2 TRBV20-1 TGCAGTGCTAGAGCGGGGACTAGCGGGAGTCTCTACGAGCAGTACTTC CSARAGTSGSLYEQYF
- TRBJ2-3 TRBD2 TRBV29-1 TGCAGCGTTGTGGTTCTAGCGGGGACCACAGATACGCAGTATTTT CSVVVLAGTTDTQYF
- TRBJ2-7 - TRBV7-9 TGTGCCAGCAGCTTAGGGGCGGGCGGTATGGAGCAGTACTTC CASSLGAGGMEQYF
few TRBJ2-1 TRBD1 TRBV12-3/TRBV12-4 TGTGCCAGCAGGGCCCCCGACAGGGTCTCCTACAATGAGCAGTTCTTC CASRAPDRVSYNEQFF
- TRBJ1-2 - TRBV6-2/TRBV6-3 TGTGCCAGCAGTTACGGGAAGGACAGCTATGGCTACACCTTC CASSYGKDSYGYTF